These 24 T cell receptor beta chains share one sample of origin, sequenced in a study of T cell responses to AZD1222 COVID-19 vaccine. Profiling relied on immunoSEQ multiplex PCR, and the TCRdb table lists in-frame clones only, not all of them. The top ten clones hold about 28% of a sample with about 84,000 clones, around 91% of them seen once. The sample consisted of peripheral blood, taken on day 0 of AZD1222 vaccination. Every receptor here comes from an adult in good health.

The J gene is TRBJ2-3, the V gene TRBV3-1 (or the pseudogene TRBV3-2), with 9 bases that match TRBD2. J was trimmed by 6 bases and V by 4 bases; bases with no gene match: 11. The germline gives CDR1 LGHDT, CDR2 YNNKEL (reference sequence). The CDR3 has 16 amino acids. CDR3 region: CASSPRSSGRWDTQYF. The CDR3 nucleotides are TGTGCCAGCAGCCCCCGGAGTAGCGGGAGATGGGATACGCAGTATTTT.

CDR3 nucleotides: TGTGCCAGCAGCTCAGGGGGGGGAGGCAATGAGCAGTTCTTC. It translates to CASSSGGGGNEQFF. This chain uses TRBV28 with TRBJ2-1, with D perhaps being TRBD1 or TRBD2 (7 bases each). The CDR3 sequence is 14 residues long. Looked up from germline, CDR1 is MDHEN and CDR2 is SYDVKM. V lost 6 bases to trimming and J lost 6 bases, with 15 bases between them.

The chain employs TRBV9 and TRBJ1-4; a possible D gene is TRBD1 (5 bases). The CDR3 has 11 amino acids. Trimming left V 3 bases short and J 10 bases short, with 7 bases between. CDR1 and CDR2 from the germline V gene are SGDLS and YYNGEE. The CDR3 here is CASSAQGKLFF. The CDR3 bases are TGTGCCAGCAGCGCCCAGGGAAAACTGTTTTTT.

The J gene is TRBJ2-1, the V gene TRBV5-1; D is perhaps TRBD2 (5 bases). Trimming pared 4 bases from V and 0 bases from J, leaving 11 bases between. Germline values: CDR1 SGHRS, CDR2 YFSETQ. CDR3 length equals 15 residues. CDR3 region: CASSPERSSYNEQFF. The DNA of the CDR3 is TGCGCCAGCAGCCCGGAGCGGAGCTCCTACAATGAGCAGTTCTTC.

The gene calls are TRBV18 and TRBJ2-7; the D call may be TRBD1 or TRBD2 (5 bases each). Germline lookup yields CDR1 KGHSH and CDR2 LQKENI. V lost 0 bases, J lost 5 bases, and 14 bases lay in between. The CDR3 length is 15 residues. CDR3 bases: TGTGCCAGCTCACCACCGGGACCATCAGCCCACGAGCAGTACTTC. Protein product: CASSPPGPSAHEQYF.

The rearrangement links TRBV11-2 to TRBJ1-2; no firm D call. The CDR3 is made up of 12 amino acids. Per the germline V gene, CDR1 is SGHAT and CDR2 is FQNNGV. V lost 4 bases and J lost 7, with 10 bases in between. CDR3 loop: CASSSRPTGYTF. CDR3 in DNA: TGTGCCAGCAGCTCCCGGCCCACTGGCTACACCTTC.

Here the CDR3 reads CASSAGLGQGINTIYF. DNA for the CDR3: TGCGCCAGCAGCGCTGGTTTGGGACAGGGCATAAACACCATATATTTT. The chain employs TRBV5-1 and TRBJ1-3, with 9 bases fitting TRBD1. V shed 4 bases, J shed 6 bases, and the junction held 11 bases outside the gene matches. Germline V lookup: CDR1 SGHRS, CDR2 YFSETQ. CDR3 length: 16 residues.

J is TRBJ2-2 and V is TRBV5-8; D uncertain. This CDR3 spans 15 amino acids. From germline, CDR1 is SGHTS and CDR2 YDEGEE. Trimming stripped 2 bases from V and 2 bases from J, with 10 bases between. CDR3 coding DNA: TGTGCCAGCAGCTTCGCCGCGTTTAACACCGGGGAGCTGTTTTTT. It specifies CASSFAAFNTGELFF.

V gene TRBV2 combines with J gene TRBJ1-6; D ambiguous. The CDR3 spans 17 residues. Germline-derived CDR1 and CDR2 are SNHLY and FYNNEI. V gave up 6 bases and J gave up 5 bases, with 20 bases separating them. CDR3 coding DNA: TGTGCCAGCAGCACCCGGGCGAGGCGGCACCATAATTCACCCCTCCACTTT. Protein: CASSTRARRHHNSPLHF.

J is TRBJ1-5 and V is TRBV9; unclear D gene. Trimming removed 3 bases from V and 1 base from J, with 5 bases in between. The CDR3 consists of 13 residues. Germline CDR1 is SGDLS and CDR2 is YYNGEE. In nucleotides, the CDR3 is TGTGCCAGCAGCGGTGGGAGCAATCAGCCCCAGCATTTT. It specifies CASSGGSNQPQHF. Filled out from reference TRBV9 and TRBJ1-5, the complete variable domain reads DSGVTQTPKHLITATGQRVTLRCSPRSGDLSVYWYQQSLDQGLQFLIQYYNGEERAKGNILERFSAQQFPDLHSELNLSSLELGDSALYFCASSGGSNQPQHFGDGTRLSIL.

This clone was seen only once. This rearrangement joins TRBV28 to TRBJ2-5, with D possibly matching TRBD2 (6 bases). The CDR3 loop spans 16 amino acids. Trimming left V 3 bases short and J 5 bases short, with 19 bases between. In germline, CDR1 is MDHEN, CDR2 SYDVKM. Written as DNA, the CDR3 is TGTGCCAGCAGTTTGGTCGGGGCCGCGGGATGGGAGACCCAGTACTTC. Residues: CASSLVGAAGWETQYF.

The V call is TRBV10-3, the J call TRBJ1-4; 11 bases agree with TRBD1. Trimming took 2 bases from V and 7 from J; bases not matched to a gene: 6. CDR1 ENHRY and CDR2 SYGVKD come from the germline V gene. The CDR3 runs 16 residues. CDR3 residues: CAISEGQGAEGEKLFF. The CDR3 nucleotides read TGTGCCATCAGTGAGGGACAGGGGGCAGAAGGTGAAAAACTGTTTTTT.

J is TRBJ1-1 and V is TRBV9, with a possible D match to TRBD1 (6 bases). The CDR3 consists of 13 residues. Germline lookup yields CDR1 SGDLS and CDR2 YYNGEE. V shed 3 bases and J shed 2 bases, with 8 bases lying between them. The CDR3 nucleotides read TGTGCCAGCAGCGCAGGGGTAAACACTGAAGCTTTCTTT. This sequence encodes CASSAGVNTEAFF.

The rearrangement uses TRBV29-1 and TRBJ1-1; D possibly corresponds to TRBD1 (5 bases). Trimming removed 2 bases at V and 3 bases at J, with 7 bases between. From germline, CDR1 is SQVTM and CDR2 ANQGSEA. This CDR3 region has 12 residues. In nucleotides, the CDR3 is TGCAGCGTTGAAAGAGGGGACACTGAAGCTTTCTTT. It specifies CSVERGDTEAFF.

CDR3 coding DNA: TGTGCCAGCAGCTTTAGGGGTTACGAGCAGTACTTC. This translates into CASSFRGYEQYF. The gene calls are TRBV11-2 and TRBJ2-7; TRBD1 is a possible D gene (5 bases). Trimming removed 3 bases from V and 4 bases from J, with 7 bases in between. The germline V gene has CDR1 SGHAT and CDR2 FQNNGV. The CDR3 contains 12 residues.

The chain links TRBV11-2 to TRBJ2-7; 8 bases align to TRBD1. The CDR3 is 16 amino acids. Germline CDR1 and CDR2: SGHAT and FQNNGV. V dropped 3 bases and J dropped 7; count of bases not matched to a gene: 14. CDR3 DNA sequence: TGTGCCAGCAGCTTTCCCACCGGGACAGGCGCTAAAGAGCAGTACTTC. Translation: CASSFPTGTGAKEQYF.

The chain is built from TRBV28 and TRBJ1-4, with TRBD1 identical over 7 bases. This CDR3 spans 15 amino acids. V was clipped by 7 bases and J by 0 bases; unmatched bases: 5. Germline CDR1 and CDR2: MDHEN and SYDVKM. The CDR3 DNA is TGTGCCAGCAAAAGCAGGGGGGCAACTAATGAAAAACTGTTTTTT. Translated: CASKSRGATNEKLFF.

The rearrangement uses TRBV28 and TRBJ2-2; either TRBD1 or TRBD2 may supply D (5 bases each). The CDR3 is 14 residues long. CDR1 is MDHEN, CDR2 SYDVKM, per germline. Trimming removed 2 bases from V and 3 bases from J, with 7 bases in between. The CDR3: CASSLQGDTGELFF. CDR3 nucleotide sequence: TGTGCCAGCAGTTTACAGGGAGACACCGGGGAGCTGTTTTTT.

Here the CDR3 reads CASSSRRRGDETQYF. The DNA for the CDR3 is TGTGCCAGCAGCTCCCGCCGACGGGGGGACGAGACCCAGTACTTC. The chain carries TRBV11-1 and TRBJ2-5; 7 nucleotides match TRBD2. Germline CDR1 is SGHAT and CDR2 is FQDESV (reference sequence). Trimming at V came to 4 bases and at J to 5 bases, leaving 10 bases not matched to a gene. This CDR3 has 15 residues.

This clone has a single count. The rearrangement links TRBV6-6 to TRBJ1-1, with D uncertain. In germline, CDR1 is MNHNY, CDR2 SVGAGI (reference sequence). V lost 8 bases and J lost 7, with 14 bases in between. The CDR3 has 12 amino acids. The DNA of the CDR3 is TGTGCCAGCCAGAACCAGTTAGTTGAAGCTTTCTTT. It codes for CASQNQLVEAFF.

This clone appeared many times. The chain combines TRBV6-2 or TRBV6-3 with TRBJ1-1; possibly TRBD1 for D (6 bases). CDR1 MNHEY and CDR2 SVGEGT come from the germline V gene. This CDR3 region has 13 residues. Trimming took off 5 bases at V and 3 bases at J, with 10 bases between the two ends. This CDR3 reads CASSRGAYTEAFF. The CDR3 DNA is TGTGCCAGCAGTAGGGGGGCCTACACTGAAGCTTTCTTT.

The chain has TRBV5-4 and TRBJ1-1; 8 nucleotides match TRBD1. V lost 2 bases to trimming and J lost 4 bases; unmatched junction nucleotides: 7. Germline CDR1 reads SGHNT; CDR2 reads YYREEE (reference sequence). This CDR3 is built from 15 residues. The CDR3 is CASSLPNRGSTEAFF. DNA for the CDR3: TGTGCCAGCAGCTTACCAAACAGGGGGAGCACTGAAGCTTTCTTT.

In this sample, this clone turned up once. The J gene is TRBJ2-7, the V gene TRBV5-1; D perhaps matches TRBD2 (5 bases). V was cut by 0 bases and J by 2 bases, with 9 bases left in between. CDR3 size: 14 residues. Germline assignment: CDR1 SGHRS and CDR2 YFSETQ. CDR3 sequence: CASSLASGPYEQYF. CDR3 in DNA: TGCGCCAGCAGCTTGGCGAGCGGTCCCTACGAGCAGTACTTC.

The V call is TRBV15, the J call TRBJ2-1; 13 bases fit TRBD2. CDR1 and CDR2 (germline): LNHNV, YYDKDF (reference sequence). This CDR3 spans 15 amino acids. V dropped 2 bases and J dropped 8; count of bases not matched to a gene: 3. The CDR3 coding sequence is TGTGCCACCAGCAGAAGGACTAGCGGGAGTTATGAGCAGTTCTTC. The encoded protein is CATSRRTSGSYEQFF.